This entry lists 9 T cell receptor beta chains sequenced from one sample in a study of blood T cell repertoires in COVID-19. TCRdb's copy holds only in-frame clones and misses some; the assay was immunoSEQ multiplex PCR. The sample holds tens of thousands of clones, more than 85% seen once. Sequenced: peripheral blood. These receptors were collected from a woman in her 70s with active COVID-19.

The chain has TRBV20-1 and TRBJ1-1, with no clear D. Germline V gene data show CDR1 as DFQATT and CDR2 as SNEGSKA (reference sequence). Trimming removed 4 bases at V and 1 base at J, with 4 bases between. This CDR3 has 11 amino acids. The CDR3 reads CSAIQNTEAFF. CDR3 nucleotides: TGCAGTGCTATACAGAACACTGAAGCTTTCTTT.

This rearrangement joins TRBV2 to TRBJ2-5; D remains ambiguous. In germline, CDR1 is SNHLY, CDR2 FYNNEI. Trimming stripped 6 bases from V and 4 bases from J, with 9 bases between. The CDR3 runs to 12 residues. CDR3 sequence (DNA): TGTGCCAGCAGGGTTAGTACAGAGACCCAGTACTTC. This encodes CASRVSTETQYF.

J is TRBJ1-2 and V is TRBV2, with D possibly TRBD1 on 6 matching bases. The length of the CDR3 is 13 residues. V shed 4 bases and J shed 2 bases, with 8 bases lying between them. Germline assignment: CDR1 SNHLY and CDR2 FYNNEI. The CDR3 is CASSGDRNYGYTF. Written as DNA, the CDR3 is TGTGCCAGCAGTGGTGACAGGAACTATGGCTACACCTTC.

The V and J genes are TRBV11-1 and TRBJ2-3; tentatively, D is TRBD1 (6 bases). V was cut by 3 bases and J by 14 bases, with 12 bases left in between. Germline assignment: CDR1 SGHAT and CDR2 FQDESV (reference sequence). This CDR3 is 11 amino acids long. The DNA of the CDR3 is TGTGCCAGCAGCTTCCAGGGGCATCTGTATTTT. The encoded protein is CASSFQGHLYF.

DNA for the CDR3: TGCGCCAGCAGCCAAGGGCAGGGGGCTGGACGGCAAGAGACCCAGTACTTC. Its protein is CASSQGQGAGRQETQYF. V and J are TRBV4-1 and TRBJ2-5, with TRBD1 matching 8 bases. From germline, CDR1 is MGHRA and CDR2 YSYEKL. The CDR3 is made up of 17 amino acids. V dropped 1 base and J dropped 2; count of bases not matched to a gene: 9.

This clone appeared once. The chain combines TRBV6-6 with TRBJ1-1, with TRBD1 matching over 12 bases. The CDR3 has 14 residues. Germline trimming cut 8 bases from V and 5 bases from J; bases unmatched to any gene: 6. Germline lookup yields CDR1 MNHNY and CDR2 SVGAGI (reference sequence). CDR3: CASGGQGAFTEAFF. The CDR3 DNA sequence: TGTGCCAGCGGGGGACAGGGGGCATTTACTGAAGCTTTCTTT.

V gene TRBV7-2 combines with J gene TRBJ1-5; 7 positions agree with TRBD1. The CDR3 is 15 residues long. The V and J ends lost 4 bases and 6 bases, in that order; junction bases with no gene match: 9. Germline assignment: CDR1 SGHTA and CDR2 FQGNSA. The CDR3: CASSSPRQGSQPQHF. CDR3 coding DNA: TGTGCCAGCAGCTCACCCCGACAGGGAAGTCAGCCCCAGCATTTT.

The J gene is TRBJ2-1, the V gene TRBV19, with D possibly being TRBD2 (7 bases). The V end was cut by 3 bases, the J end by 4 bases, with 13 bases between. Germline V gives CDR1 LNHDA, CDR2 SQIVND (reference sequence). The CDR3 is made up of 15 amino acids. The CDR3 spells CASSMGGPTYNEQFF. For the CDR3, the DNA is TGTGCCAGTAGTATGGGGGGGCCCACTTACAATGAGCAGTTCTTC.

The chain employs TRBV7-8 and TRBJ2-1; no clear D. Germline V gives CDR1 SGHVS, CDR2 FQNEAQ. CDR3 size: 15 residues. Trimming took off 2 bases at V and 5 bases at J, with 13 bases between the two ends. CDR3 sequence: CASSLWREVHNEQFF. CDR3 coding DNA: TGTGCCAGCAGCTTATGGAGAGAGGTCCACAATGAGCAGTTCTTC.